The source of this T cell receptor beta chain is a study of shared clonotypes between healthy human individuals. Notes on this clone: Its antigen is not identified.

Clones were read by immunoSEQ multiplex PCR, and TCRdb kept only the in-frame ones, dropping some. The table records roughly 2.2 million clones, 85% to 95% of them present only once. The CDR3 runs 13 residues. CDR1 is MNHNS, CDR2 SASEGT, per germline. With 8 bases removed from V and 1 base from J, the gap between germline ends came to 11 bases. Overall study results and limits: Naive CD4 clonotype sharing across a few donors was around 5.5%.

The sample was naive CD4+ T cells from PBMCs. Indicated subset: CD45RA+ positively selected. The J gene is TRBJ1-1, the V gene TRBV6-1, with D possibly TRBD1 on 5 matching bases. This clonotype originated in a man in his late teens or twenties in good health. Some clones in this sample may be carry-over from other donors' samples. CDR3 amino acids: CASAGLRNTEAFF. CDR3 DNA: TGTGCCAGCGCGGGACTTCGGAACACTGAAGCTTTCTTT.